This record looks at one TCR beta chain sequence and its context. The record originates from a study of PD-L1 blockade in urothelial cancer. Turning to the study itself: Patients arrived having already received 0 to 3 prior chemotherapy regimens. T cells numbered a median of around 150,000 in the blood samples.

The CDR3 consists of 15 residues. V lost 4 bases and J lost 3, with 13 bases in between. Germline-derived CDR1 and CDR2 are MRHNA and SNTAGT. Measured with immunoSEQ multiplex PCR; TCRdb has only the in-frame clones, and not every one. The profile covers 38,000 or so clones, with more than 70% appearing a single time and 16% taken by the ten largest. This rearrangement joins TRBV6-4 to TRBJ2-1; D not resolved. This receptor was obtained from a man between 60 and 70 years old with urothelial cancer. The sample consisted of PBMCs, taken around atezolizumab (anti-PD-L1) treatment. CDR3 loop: CASSAFIGLYNEQFF. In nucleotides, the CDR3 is TGTGCCAGCAGTGCTTTTATTGGCCTCTACAATGAGCAGTTCTTC.